Listed here is a single T cell receptor beta chain. This clonotype turned up a few times. It lacks a known antigen. No base quality information exists; no much larger clone differs at one position. This record comes from a study of T-cell memory formation after mild COVID-19 (dated by TCRdb to 2020 to 2022). Turning to the overall study: TCR sequence clusters from the two donors were found to be largely donor specific. In a couple of donors, T-cell clones that expanded and contracted after mild COVID-19 were followed by sequencing TCRalpha and TCRbeta repertoires longitudinally. The cohort was made up of two young adult volunteers, one female and one male, who were previously healthy.

V loses 7 bases, J loses 4 bases, and the germline ends lie 13 bases apart. The germline V gene encodes CDR1 MNHNY and CDR2 SVGAGI (reference sequence). The CDR3 goes from the cysteine to the phenylalanine over 13 residues. Only the CDR3 DNA is retained, 39 bases long and in frame from the first base. Study-wide findings and limitations: Contracting CD4+ clones appeared mostly in the CM and EM memory subsets, whereas CD8+ clones were enriched in EMRA. The study included only two mild cases, and larger cohorts that include severe cases with pre-infection samples were judged to be necessary. Some responding clones were found in pre-infection memory, which suggests that pre-existing cross-reactive memory T cells took part in the SARS-CoV-2 response. Whether the second-wave clones peaking on day 37 were SARS-CoV-2 specific was not confirmed. Clones contracting from day 15 to 85 had balanced CD4/CD8 phenotypes, while a second wave expanding from day 15 to 37 was biased towards CD4+.

PBMCs were isolated by Ficoll-Paque density gradient centrifugation. Sequencing took place on an Illumina NovaSeq 6000. cDNA libraries for TCRalpha and TCRbeta were prepared by 5'RACE using constant-segment primers, with sample barcodes and unique molecular identifiers added. RNA was extracted from every sample with Trizol reagent. The libraries were amplified in two PCR steps, and the second step added a second sample barcode and Illumina TruSeq adapters. Libraries were sequenced on an Illumina NovaSeq with 2 x 150 bp paired-end reads. Regarding the original processing steps: With migec v1.2.7, reads were demultiplexed and then collapsed into UMI-guided consensus sequences. With mixcr v2.1.11, UMI consensuses were aligned to TRA and TRB V and J templates and assembled into clonotypes. Expanded or contracted clonotypes were those called significant by both edgeR and NoisET, with noise models trained on biological replicates. For edgeR calls, a false discovery rate-adjusted p below 0.01 and a log2 fold-change threshold of 1 were applied. PCA with hierarchical clustering of max-normalized trajectories of the 1000 most abundant clonotypes was used as exploratory dynamics analysis. Each responding clone was given a CD4 or CD8 phenotype based on the CD4+ and CD8+ repertoires, which had been sequenced separately. TCRdb took the public reads, trimmed them with fastp at Q25, ran MiXCR for clone calling and kept in-frame beta chains. Every distinct CDR3 protein forms one entry, paired with its most common genes and DNA. In this record, the V and J calls reflect TCRdb's handling and not the investigators' own analysis. Across this sample there are more than 80,000 distinct CDR3 sequences, with around 12% seen only once. Around 25% of the sample rests with the top ten.

The chain is encoded by TRBV6-6 joined to TRBJ1-1; the D segment could be TRBD1, given 6 matching bases. Sequenced: PBMCs or a T cell subset sorted from them (not recorded which). The receptor comes from an adult woman who had mild COVID-19 (a few samples of this study predate the infection). The sample titles of this study are shuffled in the database, so cell type and time point are left out; the donor was told from shared clones. The CDR3 reads CASTIQGPTEAFF. The nucleotide sequence reads as follows: TGTGCCAGCACGATACAGGGCCCCACTGAAGCTTTCTTT.